This T cell receptor beta chain was captured by sequencing in a study of regulatory T cells in long-lasting Graves disease. Regarding the study as a whole: Newly diagnosed disease favored TRBV20-1 and TRBJ2-1 over persistent disease.

In building TCR beta libraries, iRepertoire HTBI primers were used together with Arm-PCR of CDR3 regions. TCRdb used MiXCR to reprocess the multiplex PCR reads, holding one entry per CDR3 protein. The table has under 300,000 distinct CDR3 sequences, roughly 18% seen once. This clonotype was seen repeatedly, ten times or more. Its antigen remains unknown. The germline V and J ends were trimmed by 3 bases and 3 bases, with 15 bases remaining between them. Germline values: CDR1 SGHRS, CDR2 YFSETQ. This CDR3 spans 15 amino acids. As for time point: newly diagnosed GD, antithyroid drugs for less than 3 months. Isolated PBMC RNA provided the starting material for the TCR library. The sample was also reused in another study, on T cells in Graves' hyperthyroidism and ophthalmopathy. That report adds: The TCR CDR3 was amplified in a first-round RT-PCR using the HTBI primer set.

This rearrangement joins TRBV5-1 to TRBJ2-5, with D perhaps TRBD2 (5 bases). The source material was peripheral blood mononuclear cells (PBMCs), sampled at new diagnosis, from a patient treated with antithyroid drugs. This TCR was sampled from a woman aged 25 to 39 with Graves disease. Here the CDR3 DNA reads TGCGCCAGCAGCTCACGCCCTACTAGGGAAGAGACCCAGTACTTC. It specifies CASSSRPTREETQYF.